This TCR beta chain was captured by sequencing in a study of tumor-infiltrating lymphocytes in primary liver carcinoma. Study-wide findings and caveats: Significantly greater top-250-clone fractions characterized tumors relative to blood (p = 0.039). Overlap in tumor-adjacent and tumor-blood pairs fell below that of tumor region pairs.

As regards this clonotype: Its antigen remains unidentified. The CDR3 does not close with the conserved phenylalanine or tryptophan, likely indicating a read error. No DNA is shown, since the ends of the CDR3 on it are uncertain; the CDR3 is the one TCRdb lists.

From unsorted bulk tissue weighing about 17-30 mg, DNA and RNA were co-extracted. Germline CDR1 SQVTM, CDR2 ANQGSEA. The CDR3 is 12 amino acids in total, end residues counted. Total RNA amounting to around 540 ng was the source from which TCR beta cDNA was made with a constant-region primer. Nested multiplex PCR, run for three rounds with slightly modified ARM-PCR, yielded TCR beta libraries. Use of TRBV1-TRBV30 forward primers with a C-beta reverse primer characterized the first two PCR rounds, which lasted 10 cycles each. TCRdb re-called the multiplex PCR reads with MiXCR, one entry per CDR3 protein. The sample consists of about 35,000 distinct CDR3 sequences, roughly 74% of them appearing once.

V usage is TRBV29-1 and J usage is TRBJ2-3; the D call TRBD1 from the table was never checked on the DNA. The sample consisted of liver tumor tissue from sampling region 4. As for subset: tumor region T4, right-lateral pole. The sequence was obtained from a man in his forties with primary liver carcinoma and hepatitis B virus infection. The CDR3 spells CTVGAKGATQYS.